A single sample is the source of the 26 T cell receptor beta chains below, sequenced in a study of human T cells and chemical hapten exposure. MiXCR was run by TCRdb on the RACE reads, yielding one entry per CDR3 protein. The table includes more than 80,000 distinct CDR3 sequences, around 12% detected once. The time point here: pre-sensitization, week 0. Treatment defined: therapeutic diphenylcyclopropenone sensitization with weekly scalp DPC. This specimen consisted of whole blood, obtained in connection with sensitization to the hapten diphenylcyclopropenone (DPC). These receptors were collected from a woman aged 45 to 65 with alopecia areata. Some clones in this sample may be carry-over from other donors' samples.

This chain links TRBV4-3 with TRBJ2-1, with a weak D call TRBD2 (7 bases). V lost 4 bases, J lost 3 bases, and 16 bases lay in between. The CDR3 has 16 residues. Germline loops: CDR1 LGHNA, CDR2 YSLEER. The CDR3 here is CASSPSPGGNYNEQFF. CDR3 sequence (DNA): TGCGCCAGCAGCCCCTCCCCGGGGGGCAACTACAATGAGCAGTTCTTC.

The V and J genes are TRBV6-5 and TRBJ1-6; D is unclear. Trimming left V 4 bases short and J 10 bases short, with 17 bases between. Germline lookup yields CDR1 MNHEY and CDR2 SVGAGI. The CDR3 loop spans 15 amino acids. DNA of the CDR3: TGTGCCAGCAGTTCGGACGGGCGATTCGGATCACCCCTCCACTTT. Its protein is CASSSDGRFGSPLHF.

This clonotype was seen a few times. This chain links TRBV4-2 with TRBJ2-3; 8 nucleotides match TRBD1. The CDR3 is 16 amino acids. V lost 2 bases to trimming and J lost 4 bases; unmatched junction nucleotides: 8. The V gene's germline CDR1 is LGHNA and CDR2 YNFKEQ. CDR3 nucleotides: TGTGCCAGCAGCCAAAGGTGGACAGGGATCGCAGATACGCAGTATTTT. It specifies CASSQRWTGIADTQYF.

This clonotype was seen a few times. The chain employs TRBV6-6 and TRBJ1-2; a weak D match, TRBD1 (5 bases). The CDR3 has 14 amino acids. Trimming left V 2 bases short and J 5 bases short, with 12 bases between. Germline CDR1 and CDR2: MNHNY and SVGAGI (reference sequence). In DNA, the CDR3 is TGTGCCAGCAGTTACCCCGACAGTCTATATGGCTACACCTTC. Translated, it gives CASSYPDSLYGYTF.

The J gene is TRBJ1-5, the V gene TRBV28; no reliable D call. Trimming took 8 bases from V and 1 from J, leaving 6 bases between them. This CDR3 comprises 12 residues. The germline V gene encodes CDR1 MDHEN and CDR2 SYDVKM. In DNA form, the CDR3 reads TGTGCCAGCGGGGAAAGCAATCAGCCCCAGCATTTT. Amino acid sequence: CASGESNQPQHF.

This clonotype was seen a few times. This sequence joins TRBV20-1 and TRBJ1-1; no clear D. Germline V gene data show CDR1 as DFQATT and CDR2 as SNEGSKA (reference sequence). Trimming pared 6 bases from V and 2 bases from J, leaving 16 bases between. The CDR3 has 14 amino acids. The CDR3 nucleotides are TGCAGTGCCCTTAACTCCGACGGAAACACTGAAGCTTTCTTT. The encoded protein is CSALNSDGNTEAFF.

The rearrangement links TRBV11-2 to TRBJ2-5, with D hard to call. Germline lookup yields CDR1 SGHAT and CDR2 FQNNGV. V lost 5 bases, J lost 4 bases, and 17 bases lay in between. This CDR3 has 15 residues. In DNA form, the CDR3 reads TGTGCCAGCAGCACGGTGATGAGCACGGGAGAGACCCAGTACTTC. Its translation is CASSTVMSTGETQYF.

The chain employs TRBV2 and TRBJ2-3; 7 bases align to TRBD2. Looked up from germline, CDR1 is SNHLY and CDR2 is FYNNEI. The junction had 3 bases not matched to a gene; V was cut back by 11 bases and J by 1 base. The length of the CDR3 is 12 residues. CDR3 residues: CAAAGGTDTQYF. The DNA for the CDR3 is TGTGCCGCCGCGGGGGGCACAGATACGCAGTATTTT.

In this sample, this clonotype turned up many times. This rearrangement joins TRBV24-1 to TRBJ2-6, with unresolved D. This CDR3 is built from 16 residues. The germline V gene encodes CDR1 KGHDR and CDR2 SFDVKD. Trimming pared 4 bases from V and 2 bases from J, leaving 11 bases between. In nucleotides, the CDR3 is TGTGCCACCAGTGACCGTCTTCGAACTGGGGCCAACGTCCTGACTTTC. Amino acids: CATSDRLRTGANVLTF.

Written as DNA, the CDR3 is TGTGCCAGCTCCCAGTCCCCTGAAGCTTTCTTT. Protein sequence: CASSQSPEAFF. This chain connects TRBV28 to TRBJ1-1; D is undetermined. The CDR3 sequence is 11 residues long. Germline V gene sequence: CDR1 MDHEN, CDR2 SYDVKM. Trimming took 8 bases from V and 6 from J, leaving 10 bases between them.

This clonotype has only a few counts. This chain joins TRBV20-1 and TRBJ1-5, with 8 bases that match TRBD1. Trimming at V came to 3 bases and at J to 0 bases, leaving 7 bases not matched to a gene. The CDR3 has 16 residues. Germline CDR1 reads DFQATT; CDR2 reads SNEGSKA (reference sequence). The chain's CDR3 is CSASSGTGNSNQPQHF. DNA for the CDR3: TGCAGTGCTAGTTCAGGGACAGGTAATAGCAATCAGCCCCAGCATTTT.

The V gene is TRBV6-1, the J gene TRBJ2-7, with D possibly TRBD1 on 5 matching bases. V lost 4 bases to trimming and J lost 1 base, with 8 bases between them. Germline loops: CDR1 MNHNS, CDR2 SASEGT. This CDR3 is 13 amino acids long. The CDR3 reads CASSAGSSYEQYF. The DNA of the CDR3 is TGTGCCAGCAGTGCAGGGTCTTCCTACGAGCAGTACTTC.

A word on this clonotype: A much larger clone differs from this one at a single base, so this may be a read error. The rearrangement links TRBV6-5 to TRBJ2-3, with 7 bases fitting TRBD1. Germline assignment: CDR1 MNHEY and CDR2 SVGAGI. The CDR3 is 16 residues long. Trimming took 0 bases from V and 5 from J; bases not matched to a gene: 8. The CDR3 protein is CASSYSEGARGDTQYF. The DNA for the CDR3 is TGTGCCAGCAGTTACTCAGAGGGGGCACGGGGAGATACGCAGTATTTT.

At least ten counts were recorded for this clonotype. This chain connects TRBV27 to TRBJ1-5; D remains unclear. Per germline, CDR1 MNHEY and CDR2 SMNVEV (reference sequence). V lost 9 bases and J 1 base, leaving 13 bases between the germline ends. This CDR3 contains 14 residues. CDR3 nucleotides: TGTGCCAGTTTACCTCATGCCAGCAATCAGCCCCAGCATTTT. Its protein is CASLPHASNQPQHF.

This clonotype was seen a few times. The chain uses TRBV7-2 and TRBJ2-5; D remains ambiguous. The germline CDR1 and CDR2 sequences are SGHTA and FQGNSA. The length of the CDR3 is 15 residues. V lost 4 bases and J lost 2, with 14 bases in between. CDR3 loop: CASSWYGRSQETQYF. The DNA for the CDR3 is TGTGCCAGCAGCTGGTATGGAAGGTCTCAAGAGACCCAGTACTTC.

This clonotype turned up a few times. The CDR3, as DNA: TGTGCCAGCAGCCCCCCGACTCGCTCAGAGAACACCGGGGAGCTGTTTTTT. Amino acid sequence: CASSPPTRSENTGELFF. The chain carries TRBV14 and TRBJ2-2; D unresolved. V lost 4 bases, J lost 1 base, and 16 bases lay in between. The CDR3 loop spans 17 amino acids. Germline assignment: CDR1 SGHDN and CDR2 FVKESK.

This clonotype was detected ten times or more. This chain connects TRBV7-9 to TRBJ2-7; no definite D call. Trimming pared 6 bases from V and 4 bases from J, leaving 16 bases between. The germline CDR1 and CDR2 sequences are SEHNR and FQNEAQ (reference sequence). The CDR3 sequence is 14 residues long. The CDR3 DNA reads TGTGCCAGCAGTCGGGCCTCTAACTTTTACGAGCAGTACTTC. It encodes CASSRASNFYEQYF.

This clonotype appeared a few times. It may be a read error: a sequence one base away is much more abundant. This rearrangement joins TRBV18 to TRBJ2-5, with D tentatively TRBD1 or TRBD2 (5 bases each). CDR3 size: 13 residues. V dropped 3 bases and J dropped 1 base, with 6 bases sitting between them. Germline loops: CDR1 KGHSH, CDR2 LQKENI. Here the CDR3 reads CASSPGPQETQYF. DNA for the CDR3: TGTGCCAGCTCACCGGGACCCCAAGAGACCCAGTACTTC.

This clonotype came up many times. The chain combines TRBV6-2 or TRBV6-3 with TRBJ2-7; TRBD2 is a possible D gene (5 bases). This CDR3 is 14 amino acids long. V shed 8 bases and J shed 1 base, with 15 bases lying between them. Per germline, CDR1 MNHEY and CDR2 SVGEGT. CDR3 in DNA: TGTGCCAGCTCCTTCCGGGGTATGTCCTACGAGCAGTACTTC. This translates into CASSFRGMSYEQYF.

In this sample, this clonotype turned up many times. The chain is built from TRBV7-2 and TRBJ2-1; D is possibly TRBD1 (6 bases). The length of the CDR3 is 16 residues. V dropped 1 base and J dropped 5 bases, with 15 bases sitting between them. Germline CDR1 and CDR2: SGHTA and FQGNSA. CDR3 residues: CASSLGIGGTHNEQFF. CDR3 coding DNA: TGTGCCAGCAGCTTAGGAATAGGGGGAACTCACAATGAGCAGTTCTTC.

J is TRBJ1-1 and V is TRBV18; maybe TRBD1 (5 bases). Per the germline V gene, CDR1 is KGHSH and CDR2 is LQKENI. The CDR3 covers 13 residues. Trimming left V 8 bases short and J 1 base short, with 11 bases between. For the CDR3, the DNA is TGTGCCAGCGCTCCGACAGAGAACACTGAAGCTTTCTTT. Translating it yields CASAPTENTEAFF.

The chain joins TRBV6-5 to TRBJ1-3; no clear D. The CDR3 has 13 residues. The germline V gene encodes CDR1 MNHEY and CDR2 SVGAGI. V was pared by 6 bases and J by 1 base, with 7 bases between. The CDR3 bases are TGTGCCAGCAGGGAATGGTCTGGAAACACCATATATTTT. Its protein is CASREWSGNTIYF.

This clonotype was counted many times. This chain joins TRBV7-9 and TRBJ1-5; D remains unclear. This CDR3 has 17 residues. V gave up 4 bases and J gave up 8 bases, with 24 bases separating them. The germline CDR1 and CDR2 sequences are SEHNR and FQNEAQ (reference sequence). The CDR3 sequence: CASSWITGAMIWEPQHF. The CDR3 nucleotides read TGTGCCAGCAGCTGGATCACGGGAGCAATGATATGGGAGCCCCAGCATTTT.

The sample holds a few counts of this clonotype. The chain uses TRBV29-1 and TRBJ2-3; TRBD2 aligns across 7 bases. The CDR3 loop spans 13 amino acids. The V segment lost 4 bases and the J segment 2 bases; nucleotides outside the gene matches: 3. Germline CDR1 is SQVTM and CDR2 is ANQGSEA. CDR3 coding DNA: TGCAGCGTTGTAGCGGGCTACACAGATACGCAGTATTTT. Its protein product is CSVVAGYTDTQYF.

The chain couples TRBV3-1 to TRBJ1-5; no definite D call. V lost 4 bases, J lost 10 bases, and 17 bases lay in between. The CDR3 runs 14 residues. Germline V CDR1 and CDR2: LGHDT, YNNKEL (reference sequence). In nucleotides, the CDR3 is TGTGCCAGCAGCCCCTTCCCCCAAAATCGACCCCAGCATTTT. Residues: CASSPFPQNRPQHF.

This clonotype was seen ten or more times. J is TRBJ2-3 and V is TRBV7-2; D gene ambiguous. Germline CDR1 reads SGHTA; CDR2 reads FQGNSA. CDR3 length: 14 residues. Trimming left V 4 bases short and J 1 base short, with 9 bases between. This CDR3 is CASSSFSGTDTQYF. As DNA, the CDR3 is TGTGCCAGCAGCTCCTTCAGCGGCACAGATACGCAGTATTTT.